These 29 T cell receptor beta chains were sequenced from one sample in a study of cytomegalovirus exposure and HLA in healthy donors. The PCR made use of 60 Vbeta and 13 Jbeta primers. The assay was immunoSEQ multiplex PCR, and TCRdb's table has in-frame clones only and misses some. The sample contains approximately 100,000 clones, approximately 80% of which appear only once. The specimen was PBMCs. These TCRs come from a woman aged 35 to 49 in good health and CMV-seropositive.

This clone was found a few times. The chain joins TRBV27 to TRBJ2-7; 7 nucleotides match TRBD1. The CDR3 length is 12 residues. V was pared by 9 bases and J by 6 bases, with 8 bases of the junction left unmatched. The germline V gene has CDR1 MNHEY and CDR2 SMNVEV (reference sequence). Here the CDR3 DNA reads TGTGCCAGTACGACAGGGTTTGGCGAGCAGTACTTC. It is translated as CASTTGFGEQYF.

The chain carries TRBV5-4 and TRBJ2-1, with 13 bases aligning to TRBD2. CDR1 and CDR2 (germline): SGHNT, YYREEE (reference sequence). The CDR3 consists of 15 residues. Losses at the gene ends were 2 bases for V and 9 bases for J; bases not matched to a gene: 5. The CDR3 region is CASSFTSGGAGEQFF. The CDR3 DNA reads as TGTGCCAGCAGCTTTACTAGCGGGGGGGCCGGTGAGCAGTTCTTC.

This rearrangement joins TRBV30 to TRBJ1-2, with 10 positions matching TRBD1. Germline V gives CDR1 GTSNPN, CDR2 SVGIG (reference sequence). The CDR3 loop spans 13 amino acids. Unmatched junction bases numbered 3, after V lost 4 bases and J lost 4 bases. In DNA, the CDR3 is TGTGCCTGGAAAGGACAGGGGGTCTATGGCTACACCTTC. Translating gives CAWKGQGVYGYTF.

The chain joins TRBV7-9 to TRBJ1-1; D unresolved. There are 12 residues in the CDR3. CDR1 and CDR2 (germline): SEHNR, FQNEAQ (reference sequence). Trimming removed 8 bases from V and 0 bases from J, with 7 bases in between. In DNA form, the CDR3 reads TGTGCCAGCGTGAGGATGAACACTGAAGCTTTCTTT. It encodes CASVRMNTEAFF.

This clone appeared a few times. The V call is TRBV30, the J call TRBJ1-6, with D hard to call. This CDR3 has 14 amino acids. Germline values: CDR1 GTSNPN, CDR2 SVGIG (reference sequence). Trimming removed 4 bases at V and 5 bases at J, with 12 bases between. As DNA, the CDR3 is TGTGCCTGGAATCCGGGGTATAATAATTCACCCCTCCACTTT. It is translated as CAWNPGYNNSPLHF.

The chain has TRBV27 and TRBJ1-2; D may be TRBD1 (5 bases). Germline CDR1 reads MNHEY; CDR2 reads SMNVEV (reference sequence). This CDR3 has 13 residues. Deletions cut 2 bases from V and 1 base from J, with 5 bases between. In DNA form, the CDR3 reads TGTGCCAGCAGTTTAGGACATAACTATGGCTACACCTTC. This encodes CASSLGHNYGYTF.

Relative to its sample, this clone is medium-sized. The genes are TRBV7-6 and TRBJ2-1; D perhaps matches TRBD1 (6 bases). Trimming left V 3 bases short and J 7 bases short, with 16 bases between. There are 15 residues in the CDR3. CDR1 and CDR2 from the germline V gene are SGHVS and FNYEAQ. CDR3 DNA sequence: TGTGCCAGCAGCTTCGCTTTATTGGGGGCGAATGAGCAGTTCTTC. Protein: CASSFALLGANEQFF.

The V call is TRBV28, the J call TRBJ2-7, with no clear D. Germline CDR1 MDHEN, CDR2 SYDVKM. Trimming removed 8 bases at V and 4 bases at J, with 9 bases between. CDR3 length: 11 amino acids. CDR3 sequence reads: CASRTIYEQYF. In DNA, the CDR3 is TGTGCCAGCCGTACTATATACGAGCAGTACTTC.

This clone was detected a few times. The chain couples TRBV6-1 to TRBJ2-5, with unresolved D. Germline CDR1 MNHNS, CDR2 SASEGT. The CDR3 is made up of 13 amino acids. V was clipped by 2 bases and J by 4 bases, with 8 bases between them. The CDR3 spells CASSEQERETQYF. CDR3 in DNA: TGTGCCAGCAGTGAACAAGAGAGAGAGACCCAGTACTTC.

The CDR3 here is CASSPQKRGHLYNEQFF. CDR3 DNA: TGTGCCAGCAGCCCACAGAAGCGGGGCCATCTTTACAATGAGCAGTTCTTC. The rearrangement uses TRBV5-6 and TRBJ2-1; TRBD2 aligns across 7 bases. Per germline, CDR1 SGHDT and CDR2 YYEEEE. Trimming cost V 4 bases and J 4 bases; bases outside gene matches: 14. CDR3 size: 17 residues. The variable domain in full, with the rest retrieved from reference TRBV5-6 and TRBJ2-1, is DAGVTQSPTHLIKTRGQQVTLRCSPKSGHDTVSWYQQALGQGPQFIFQYYEEEERQRGNFPDRFSGHQFPNYSSELNVNALLLGDSALYLCASSPQKRGHLYNEQFFGPGTRLTVL.

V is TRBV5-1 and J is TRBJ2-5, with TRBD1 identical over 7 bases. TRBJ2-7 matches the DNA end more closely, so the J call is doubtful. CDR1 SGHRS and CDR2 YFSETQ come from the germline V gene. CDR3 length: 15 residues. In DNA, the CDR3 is TGCGCCAGCAGACCCCCCGGGACAGCCACCCTCGAGCAGTACTTC. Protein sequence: CASRPPGTATLEQYF.

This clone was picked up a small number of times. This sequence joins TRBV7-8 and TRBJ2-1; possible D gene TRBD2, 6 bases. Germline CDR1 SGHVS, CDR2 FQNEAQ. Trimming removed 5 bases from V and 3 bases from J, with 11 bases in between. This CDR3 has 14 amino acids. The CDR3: CASSGRGFYNEQFF. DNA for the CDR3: TGTGCCAGCAGCGGCCGGGGGTTCTACAATGAGCAGTTCTTC.

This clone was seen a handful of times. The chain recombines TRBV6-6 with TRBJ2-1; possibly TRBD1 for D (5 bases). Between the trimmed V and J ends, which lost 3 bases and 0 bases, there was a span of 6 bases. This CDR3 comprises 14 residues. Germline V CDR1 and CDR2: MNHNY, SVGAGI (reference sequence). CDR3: CASSYDSSYNEQFF. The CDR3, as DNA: TGTGCCAGCAGTTATGACAGCTCCTACAATGAGCAGTTCTTC.

For the CDR3, the DNA is TGTGCCAGCAGTTACCTCGGAGGAGAGACCCAGTACTTC. Protein: CASSYLGGETQYF. The V call is TRBV6-5, the J call TRBJ2-5; possibly TRBD2 for D (5 bases). Trimming pared 2 bases from V and 4 bases from J, leaving 8 bases between. Looked up from germline, CDR1 is MNHEY and CDR2 is SVGAGI. The CDR3 is made up of 13 amino acids.

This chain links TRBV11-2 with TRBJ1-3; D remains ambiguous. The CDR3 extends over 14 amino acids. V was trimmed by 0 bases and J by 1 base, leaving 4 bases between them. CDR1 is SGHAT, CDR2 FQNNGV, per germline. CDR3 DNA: TGTGCCAGCAGCTTAGACCAATCTGGAAACACCATATATTTT. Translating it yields CASSLDQSGNTIYF.

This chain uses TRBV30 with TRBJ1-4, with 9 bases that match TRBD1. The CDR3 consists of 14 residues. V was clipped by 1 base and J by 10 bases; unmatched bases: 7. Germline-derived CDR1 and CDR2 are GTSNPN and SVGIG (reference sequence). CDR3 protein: CAWSGGQGIGKLFF. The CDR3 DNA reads TGTGCCTGGAGTGGGGGACAGGGAATTGGAAAACTGTTTTTT.

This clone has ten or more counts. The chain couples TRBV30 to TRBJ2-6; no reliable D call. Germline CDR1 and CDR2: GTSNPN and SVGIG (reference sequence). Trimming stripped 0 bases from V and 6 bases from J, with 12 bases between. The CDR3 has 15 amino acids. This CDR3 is CAWSVRSLAANVLTF. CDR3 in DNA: TGTGCCTGGAGTGTTAGAAGTCTCGCGGCCAACGTCCTGACTTTC.

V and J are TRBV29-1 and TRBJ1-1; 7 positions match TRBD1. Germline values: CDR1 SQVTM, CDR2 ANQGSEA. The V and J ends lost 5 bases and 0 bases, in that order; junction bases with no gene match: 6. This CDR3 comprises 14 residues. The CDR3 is CSVRPTGMNTEAFF. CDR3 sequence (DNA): TGCAGCGTTCGACCGACAGGGATGAACACTGAAGCTTTCTTT.

In DNA, the CDR3 is TGTGCCAGCAGTTCGAAAACACGGGCCAACGTCCTGACTTTC. It yields the protein CASSSKTRANVLTF. This chain uses TRBV27 with TRBJ2-6; D gene ambiguous. Trimming pared 4 bases from V and 5 bases from J, leaving 9 bases between. Germline assignment: CDR1 MNHEY and CDR2 SMNVEV (reference sequence). The CDR3 has 14 amino acids. Looking up the rest from reference TRBV27 and TRBJ2-6 gives the full variable domain: EAQVTQNPRYLITVTGKKLTVTCSQNMNHEYMSWYRQDPGLGLRQIYYSMNVEVTDKGDVPEGYKVSRKEKRNFPLILESPSPNQTSLYFCASSSKTRANVLTFGAGSRLTVL.

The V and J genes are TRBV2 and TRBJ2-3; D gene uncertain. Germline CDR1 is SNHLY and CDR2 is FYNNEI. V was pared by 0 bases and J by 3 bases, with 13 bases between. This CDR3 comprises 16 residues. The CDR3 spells CASSEAPSTSTDTQYF. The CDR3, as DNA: TGTGCCAGCAGTGAAGCGCCATCGACTTCTACAGATACGCAGTATTTT.

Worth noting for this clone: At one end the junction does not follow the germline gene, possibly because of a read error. CDR3 protein: CAGSGQGARQPQHF. The CDR3 DNA follows: TGTGCCGGCAGCGGACAGGGGGCAAGGCAGCCCCAGCATTTT. This sequence joins TRBV2 and TRBJ1-5, with 11 bases matching TRBD1. Per germline, CDR1 SNHLY and CDR2 FYNNEI. The CDR3 spans 14 residues.

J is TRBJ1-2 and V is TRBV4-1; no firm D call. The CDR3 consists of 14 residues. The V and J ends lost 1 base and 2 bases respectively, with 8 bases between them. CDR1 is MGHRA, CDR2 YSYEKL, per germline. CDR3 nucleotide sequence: TGCGCCAGCAGCCAAGTTAGCGGAAACTATGGCTACACCTTC. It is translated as CASSQVSGNYGYTF.

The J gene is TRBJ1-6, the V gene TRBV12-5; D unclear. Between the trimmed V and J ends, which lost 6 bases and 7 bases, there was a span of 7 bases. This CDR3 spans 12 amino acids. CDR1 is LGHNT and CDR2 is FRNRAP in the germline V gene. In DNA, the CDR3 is TGTGCTAGTGGCCGCGAAAATTCACCCCTCCACTTT. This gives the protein CASGRENSPLHF.

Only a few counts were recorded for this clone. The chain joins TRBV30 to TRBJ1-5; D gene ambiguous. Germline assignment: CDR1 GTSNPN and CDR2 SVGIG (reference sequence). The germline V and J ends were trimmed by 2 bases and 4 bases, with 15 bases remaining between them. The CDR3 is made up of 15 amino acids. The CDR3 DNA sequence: TGTGCCTGGAGTTCTAGCCTGGGTTTAAATCAGCCCCAGCATTTT. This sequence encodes CAWSSSLGLNQPQHF. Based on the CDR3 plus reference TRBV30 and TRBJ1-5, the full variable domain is SQTIHQWPATLVQPVGSPLSLECTVEGTSNPNLYWYRQAAGRGLQLLFYSVGIGQISSEVPQNLSASRPQDRQFILSSKKLLLSDSGFYLCAWSSSLGLNQPQHFGDGTRLSIL.

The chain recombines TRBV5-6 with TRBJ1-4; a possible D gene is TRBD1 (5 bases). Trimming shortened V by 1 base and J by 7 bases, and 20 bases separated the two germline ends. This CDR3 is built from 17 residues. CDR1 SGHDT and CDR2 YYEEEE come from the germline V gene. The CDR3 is CASSLSRGVERGEKLFF. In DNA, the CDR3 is TGTGCCAGCAGCTTGTCCCGGGGGGTTGAGAGAGGTGAAAAACTGTTTTTT. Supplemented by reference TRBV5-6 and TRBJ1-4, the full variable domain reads DAGVTQSPTHLIKTRGQQVTLRCSPKSGHDTVSWYQQALGQGPQFIFQYYEEEERQRGNFPDRFSGHQFPNYSSELNVNALLLGDSALYLCASSLSRGVERGEKLFFGSGTQLSVL.

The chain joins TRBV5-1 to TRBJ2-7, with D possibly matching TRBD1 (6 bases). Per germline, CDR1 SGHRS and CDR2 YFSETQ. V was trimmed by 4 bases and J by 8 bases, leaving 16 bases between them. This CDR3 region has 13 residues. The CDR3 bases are TGCGCCAGCAGCCGTGAAACAGGGTTGCAGCAGTACTTC. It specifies CASSRETGLQQYF. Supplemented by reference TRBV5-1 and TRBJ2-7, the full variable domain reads KAGVTQTPRYLIKTRGQQVTLSCSPISGHRSVSWYQQTPGQGLQFLFEYFSETQRNKGNFPGRFSGRQFSNSRSEMNVSTLELGDSALYLCASSRETGLQQYFGPGTRLTVT.

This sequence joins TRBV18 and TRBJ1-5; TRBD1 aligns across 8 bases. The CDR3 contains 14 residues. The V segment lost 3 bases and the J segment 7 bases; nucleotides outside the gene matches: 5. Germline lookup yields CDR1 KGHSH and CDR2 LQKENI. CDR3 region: CASSPGQGGQPQHF. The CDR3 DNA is TGTGCCAGCTCACCCGGACAGGGAGGCCAGCCCCAGCATTTT.

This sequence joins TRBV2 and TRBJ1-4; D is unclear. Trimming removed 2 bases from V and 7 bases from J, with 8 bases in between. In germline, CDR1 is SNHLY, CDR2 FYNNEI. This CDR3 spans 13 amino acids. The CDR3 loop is CASSERGGEKLFF. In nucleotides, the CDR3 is TGTGCCAGCAGTGAACGGGGTGGTGAAAAACTGTTTTTT.

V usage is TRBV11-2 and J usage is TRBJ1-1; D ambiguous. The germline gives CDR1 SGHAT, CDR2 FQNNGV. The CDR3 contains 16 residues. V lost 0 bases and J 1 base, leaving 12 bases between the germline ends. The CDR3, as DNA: TGTGCCAGCAGCTTAGAATTCGGGAGGCGGAACACTGAAGCTTTCTTT. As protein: CASSLEFGRRNTEAFF.